This T cell receptor (beta chain) was obtained from a study of CD8+ T cells in alopecia areata. This sample's treatment: oral pan-JAK inhibitor, 5-10 mg twice daily. Sequencing relied on a cDNA template that was reverse transcribed from extracted RNA. Data came from immunoSEQ multiplex PCR; TCRdb stores just in-frame clones and leaves some out. This sample has 98,000 or so clones, with roughly three fifths found just once. V lost 5 bases, J lost 6 bases, and 11 bases lay in between. This CDR3 has 12 residues. Germline V gives CDR1 SQVTM, CDR2 ANQGSEA. Study results and limitations: Patients shared TCRs less clearly than mice did, possibly for HLA-related reasons. Baseline CD8+ expansion's link to response remains uncertain, as there was one nonresponder. Relative to normal scalp, lesional scalp, especially alopecia totalis/universalis, showed higher clonality.

Only a few counts were recorded for this clone. Antigen specificity is unknown. The TCR sequence derives from a human donor with alopecia areata. Sample: CD8+ T cells sorted from blood, taken at week 4, from a patient treated with tofacitinib. The V and J genes are TRBV29-1 and TRBJ1-5; D call uncertain. The CDR3 bases are TGCAGCGTTATTATATTGGGTCAGCCCCAGCATTTT. It yields the protein CSVIILGQPQHF.